The rows below give T cell receptor beta chains drawn from one sample of a study of post-analysis software for immune sequencing data. MiXCR, applied by TCRdb to the PCR reads, yields one record per CDR3 protein. The table has fewer than 850,000 distinct CDR3 sequences, 35% to 55% seen once. The sequenced sample consisted of blood. These receptors originate from a girl aged 10 to 17 with multiple sclerosis. Each CDR3 is given with its conserved first and last residue. The order of the fields is J gene, clone size, V gene, D gene, CDR3 DNA, CDR3 protein. D genes are given only for firm matches. Where a row states a size, it is once, few, many or the class of an expanded clone; other rows omit it.

>TRBJ2-1|-|TRBV20-1|TRBD2
TGCAGTGCTAGTAAGGCTAGCGGGGGGGATGAGCAGTTCTTC
CSASKASGGDEQFF
>TRBJ1-5|once|TRBV7-8|-
TGTGCCAGCAGCTTAGGGAGGGTTTTGGGACTGGGTCAGCCCCAGCATTTT
CASSLGRVLGLGQPQHF
>TRBJ2-5|few|TRBV20-1|-
TGCAGTGCTAGCAGGGGACTTATACAAGAGACCCAGTACTTC
CSASRGLIQETQYF
>TRBJ2-3|-|TRBV12-3/TRBV12-4|-
TGTGCCAGCAGTTTGACAGGCTACGGAGGTACGGAGTATTTT
CASSLTGYGGTEYF
>TRBJ2-7|-|TRBV28|TRBD1
TGTGCCAGCAGTTTTGGGGACAGTAAGTACTTC
CASSFGDSKYF
>TRBJ2-7|-|TRBV5-1|TRBD2
TGCGCCAGCAGCTTATCCGGGACTAGCGTAACCTACGAGCAGTACTTC
CASSLSGTSVTYEQYF
>TRBJ2-1|-|TRBV7-8|TRBD2
TGTGCCAGCAGCATTTGGACTAGCCTTGACAATGAGCAGTTCTTC
CASSIWTSLDNEQFF
>TRBJ2-3|-|TRBV29-1|TRBD2
TGCAGCGTCGAGATCCCCCCGGGACTAGCGGGACATAGCACAGATACGCAGTATTTT
CSVEIPPGLAGHSTDTQYF
>TRBJ2-1|few|TRBV5-1|TRBD2
TGCGCCAGCAGCTTGAGGGAAGCGGGATCGTTCGGCAATGAGCAGTTCTTC
CASSLREAGSFGNEQFF
>TRBJ2-1|few|TRBV9|-
TGTGCCAGCAGCGCCCCGCGGAGCGAGCAGTTCTTC
CASSAPRSEQFF
>TRBJ1-1|once|TRBV28|TRBD1
TGTGCCATTAGGGGGCGATTTAATGAAGCTTTCTTT
CAIRGRFNEAFF
>TRBJ2-1|-|TRBV5-1|-
TGCGCCAGCAGCTTGGCGGGGGCCCCTCCCAATGAGCAGTTCTTC
CASSLAGAPPNEQFF
>TRBJ2-3|-|TRBV7-3|-
TGTGCCGGGAGGGACACCCGGTATTTT
CAGRDTRYF
>TRBJ1-2|-|TRBV6-6|TRBD1
TGTGCCGCTACGGGACAGCCCAGGGGCTACACCTTC
CAATGQPRGYTF
>TRBJ2-5|-|TRBV7-9|TRBD1
TGTGCCAGCAGCCCAGGGGGCCCGGAGACCCAGTACTTC
CASSPGGPETQYF
>TRBJ2-4|-|TRBV12-3/TRBV12-4|-
TGTGCCAGCAGCTTTAACGGGTTAGCCAAAAACATTCAGTACTTC
CASSFNGLAKNIQYF
>TRBJ2-3|-|TRBV20-1|TRBD2
TGCAGTGCTAGGCAAACTAGCGGGTTCACAGATACGCAGTATTTT
CSARQTSGFTDTQYF
>TRBJ2-2|-|TRBV12-3/TRBV12-4|TRBD2
TGTGCCAGCAGGCGAGCGGGAGACACCGGGGAGCTGTTTTTT
CASRRAGDTGELFF
>TRBJ2-1|-|TRBV20-1|TRBD2
TGCAGTGCTAGAGACGAACTAGCGGGAGCTCGTGCTGAGCAGTTCTTC
CSARDELAGARAEQFF
>TRBJ2-1|-|TRBV2|-
TGTGCCAGCAATGAAGAGGGGCTTAGCTCCTACAATGAGCAGTTCTTC
CASNEEGLSSYNEQFF
>TRBJ2-3|few|TRBV5-1|TRBD2
TGCGCCAGCAGCCCATCGACAAGCGGGAGAGGGACAGATACGCAGTATTTT
CASSPSTSGRGTDTQYF
>TRBJ2-1|-|TRBV6-5|TRBD2
TGTGCCAGCAGTTACTCTGCGGGAGGTTCCTACAATGAGCAGTTCTTC
CASSYSAGGSYNEQFF
>TRBJ2-3|-|TRBV24-1|-
TGTGCCACCAGTGATTTGTCCAGTACGCAGTATTTT
CATSDLSSTQYF
>TRBJ2-1|once|TRBV6-1|-
TGTGCCAGCATGGGAGAGACCCGCCTTTCCTACAATGAGCAGTTCTTC
CASMGETRLSYNEQFF
>TRBJ2-3|-|TRBV27|TRBD2
TGTGCCAGCAGTTCGATAGCGGGAGGAGGAGATACGCAGTATTTT
CASSSIAGGGDTQYF
>TRBJ2-5|few|TRBV7-2|-
TGTGCCAGCAGCCTATTAAAGGGCGGGAAAAAAGAGACCCAGTACTTC
CASSLLKGGKKETQYF
>TRBJ2-1|-|TRBV12-3/TRBV12-4|-
TGTGCCAGCAGTTTAGAGCTAACCCCGACAGATACGCAGTTCTTC
CASSLELTPTDTQFF
>TRBJ1-1|-|TRBV29-1|-
TGCAGCGTATTGAGGGCGACGGGCACTGAAGCTTTCTTT
CSVLRATGTEAFF
>TRBJ2-1|-|TRBV6-2/TRBV6-3|-
TGTGCCAGCAGTTACGCAGGACTTGACTTGGGGGAGCAGTTCTTC
CASSYAGLDLGEQFF
>TRBJ2-2|-|TRBV11-2|-
TGTGCCAGCAGAAGGGGGGCGGGCACCGGGGAGCTGTTTTTT
CASRRGAGTGELFF
>TRBJ2-5|many|TRBV7-6|TRBD2
TGTGCCAGCAGCTCCGCGGGAGCAGAGACCCAGTACTTC
CASSSAGAETQYF
>TRBJ2-7|-|TRBV6-2/TRBV6-3|TRBD1
TGTGCCAGCAGGCGGACAGGGAACGAGCAGTACTTC
CASRRTGNEQYF
>TRBJ2-5|-|TRBV2|-
TGTGCCAGCAATTTGGAAATCAGCGGGCAAGAGACCCAGTACTTC
CASNLEISGQETQYF
>TRBJ1-1|few|TRBV5-5|-
TGTGCCAGCAGCTTGGCCCTTCTCGGGGGGGAAGCTTTCTTT
CASSLALLGGEAFF
>TRBJ2-1|-|TRBV20-1|-
TGCAGTGCTAGAGATAAGATCTCCGACAATGAGCAGTTCTTC
CSARDKISDNEQFF
>TRBJ1-1|-|TRBV4-2|-
TGTGCCAGCAGCCAAGCCTCACAGGGGAACACTGAAGCTTTCTTT
CASSQASQGNTEAFF
>TRBJ2-1|few|TRBV9|-
TGTGCCAGCAGCGTAGCGGGATCCCCCTACAATGAGCAGTTCTTC
CASSVAGSPYNEQFF
>TRBJ1-6|few|TRBV10-3|-
TGTGCCATCACCTCGGGACCCTTGGGAGATTCACCCCTCCACTTT
CAITSGPLGDSPLHF
>TRBJ2-3|-|TRBV13|-
TGTGCCAGTGAACGACGGGGAGATACGCAGTATTTT
CASERRGDTQYF
>TRBJ2-5|few|TRBV20-1|-
TGCAGTGCTTTGTACAAAGGGGAGACCCAGTACTTC
CSALYKGETQYF
>TRBJ2-3|few|TRBV5-1|TRBD2
TGCGCCAGCAGCCTAACGGGACTAGCGGGAAGCACAGATACGCAGTATTTT
CASSLTGLAGSTDTQYF
>TRBJ2-4|few|TRBV29-1|-
TGCAGCGGCCGCCTAGGGGGGTTTCAGTACTTC
CSGRLGGFQYF
>TRBJ2-1|-|TRBV30|-
TGTGCCTGGCGAAGTTTAAAGCGGAGAAATGAGCAGTTCTTC
CAWRSLKRRNEQFF
>TRBJ2-1|-|TRBV20-1|TRBD1
TGCAGTGCTGGCCAGGGGGCCTTCTCCTACAATGAGCAGTTCTTC
CSAGQGAFSYNEQFF
>TRBJ2-5|-|TRBV20-1|TRBD2
TGCAGTGCTAGCGCCTTCCCTACTAGCGGGGGGACAGAGACCCAGTACTTC
CSASAFPTSGGTETQYF
>TRBJ2-2|few|TRBV5-1|TRBD2
TGCGCCAGCAGCTTGACTAGCGGGAGCACCGGGGAGCTGTTTTTT
CASSLTSGSTGELFF
>TRBJ1-5|-|TRBV6-5|TRBD1
TGTGCCAGCAGTCTTTTTTCGGGACAGAATCAGCCCCAGCATTTT
CASSLFSGQNQPQHF
>TRBJ2-7|-|TRBV7-6|TRBD1
TGTGCCAGCAGCTTAGGGTCAGGGGGCGGCCACGAGCAGTACTTC
CASSLGSGGGHEQYF
>TRBJ2-3|-|TRBV29-1|TRBD2
TGCAGCGGTTACAGCGGGAGGAGCACAGATACGCAGTATTTT
CSGYSGRSTDTQYF
>TRBJ2-5|-|TRBV7-9|TRBD1
TGTGCCAGCAGCCATGGACAGGGAAAAGAGACCCAGTACTTC
CASSHGQGKETQYF
>TRBJ2-5|-|TRBV5-1|-
TGCGCCAGCAGCTTTCAACAGGGGGGAGGGGAGCAGTACTTC
CASSFQQGGGEQYF
>TRBJ2-1|few|TRBV7-2|TRBD2
TGTGCCAGCAGCTTAGCACCGGGACTAGGTTACAATGAGCAGTTCTTC
CASSLAPGLGYNEQFF
>TRBJ2-1|-|TRBV5-1|-
TGCGCCAGCAGCTTGGAGGGCAGGGCGAATGAGCAGTTCTTC
CASSLEGRANEQFF
>TRBJ2-7|-|TRBV7-9|TRBD1
TGTGCCAGCAGCACCGACAGGGTCCCTAGCTCCTACGAGCAGTACTTC
CASSTDRVPSSYEQYF
>TRBJ2-1|-|TRBV20-1|-
TGCAGTGCAACTGGGGTGGGGGGCTTTTACAATGAGCAGTTCTTC
CSATGVGGFYNEQFF